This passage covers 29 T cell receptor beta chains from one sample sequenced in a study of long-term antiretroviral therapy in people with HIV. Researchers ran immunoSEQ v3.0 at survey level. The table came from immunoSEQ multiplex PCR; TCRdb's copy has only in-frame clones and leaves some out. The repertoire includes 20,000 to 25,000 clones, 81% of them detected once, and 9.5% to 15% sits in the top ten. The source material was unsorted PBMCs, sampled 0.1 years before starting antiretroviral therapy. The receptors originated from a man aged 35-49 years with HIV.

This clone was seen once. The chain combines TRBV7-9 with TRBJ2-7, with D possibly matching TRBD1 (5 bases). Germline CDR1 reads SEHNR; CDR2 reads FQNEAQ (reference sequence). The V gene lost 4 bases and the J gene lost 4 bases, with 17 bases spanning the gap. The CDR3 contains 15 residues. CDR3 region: CASSSPPREAYEQYF. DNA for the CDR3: TGTGCCAGCAGCTCCCCTCCCAGGGAAGCTTACGAGCAGTACTTC.

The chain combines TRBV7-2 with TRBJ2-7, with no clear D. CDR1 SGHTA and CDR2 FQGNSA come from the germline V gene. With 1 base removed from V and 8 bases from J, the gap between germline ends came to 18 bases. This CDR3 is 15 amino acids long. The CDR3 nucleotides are TGTGCCAGCAGCTTAGGGTCCTCTTCCGGCAGTAAGCAGTACTTC. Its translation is CASSLGSSSGSKQYF.

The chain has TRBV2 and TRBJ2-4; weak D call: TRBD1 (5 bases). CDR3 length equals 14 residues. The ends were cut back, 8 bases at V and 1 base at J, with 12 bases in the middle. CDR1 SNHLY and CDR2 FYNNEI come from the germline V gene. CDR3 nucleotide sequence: TGTGCCAGCGTGGGGCAGTTCGCCAAAAACATTCAGTACTTC. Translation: CASVGQFAKNIQYF.

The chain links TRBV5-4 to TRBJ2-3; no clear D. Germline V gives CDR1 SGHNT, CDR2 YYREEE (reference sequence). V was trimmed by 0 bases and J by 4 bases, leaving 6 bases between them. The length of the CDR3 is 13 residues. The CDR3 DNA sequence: TGTGCCAGCAGCTTGGGCTGGGCAGATACGCAGTATTTT. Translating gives CASSLGWADTQYF.

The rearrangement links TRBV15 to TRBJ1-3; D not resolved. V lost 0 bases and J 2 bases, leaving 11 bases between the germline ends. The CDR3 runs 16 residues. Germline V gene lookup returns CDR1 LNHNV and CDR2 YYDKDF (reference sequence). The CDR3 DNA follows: TGTGCCACCAGCAGAGATTTTGCAGGTACTGGAAACACCATATATTTT. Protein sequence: CATSRDFAGTGNTIYF. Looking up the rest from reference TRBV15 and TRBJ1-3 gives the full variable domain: DAMVIQNPRYQVTQFGKPVTLSCSQTLNHNVMYWYQQKSSQAPKLLFHYYDKDFNNEADTPDNFQSRRPNTSFCFLDIRSPGLGDTAMYLCATSRDFAGTGNTIYFGEGSWLTVV.

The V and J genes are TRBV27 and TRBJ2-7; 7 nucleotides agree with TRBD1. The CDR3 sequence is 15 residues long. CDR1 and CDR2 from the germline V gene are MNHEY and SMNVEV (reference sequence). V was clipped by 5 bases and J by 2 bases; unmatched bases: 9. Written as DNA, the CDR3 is TGTGCCAGCAGTCCCTTAGGGGGCGGGCCCTACGAGCAGTACTTC. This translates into CASSPLGGGPYEQYF.

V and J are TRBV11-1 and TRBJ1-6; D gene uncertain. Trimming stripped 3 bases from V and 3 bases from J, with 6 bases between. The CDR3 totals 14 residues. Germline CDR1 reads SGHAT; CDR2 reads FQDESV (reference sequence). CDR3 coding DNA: TGTGCCAGCAGCTTCCGGGGCTATAATTCACCCCTCCACTTT. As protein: CASSFRGYNSPLHF. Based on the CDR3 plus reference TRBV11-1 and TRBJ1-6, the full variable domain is EAEVAQSPRYKITEKSQAVAFWCDPISGHATLYWYRQILGQGPELLVQFQDESVVDDSQLPKDRFSAERLKGVDSTLKIQPAELGDSAMYLCASSFRGYNSPLHFGNGTRLTVT.

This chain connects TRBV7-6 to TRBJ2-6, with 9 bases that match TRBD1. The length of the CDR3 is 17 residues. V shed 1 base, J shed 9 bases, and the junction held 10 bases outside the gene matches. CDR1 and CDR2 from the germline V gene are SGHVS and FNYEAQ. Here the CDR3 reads CASSLVGPGQGFNVLTF. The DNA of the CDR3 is TGTGCCAGCAGCTTAGTCGGACCGGGACAGGGATTCAACGTCCTGACTTTC.

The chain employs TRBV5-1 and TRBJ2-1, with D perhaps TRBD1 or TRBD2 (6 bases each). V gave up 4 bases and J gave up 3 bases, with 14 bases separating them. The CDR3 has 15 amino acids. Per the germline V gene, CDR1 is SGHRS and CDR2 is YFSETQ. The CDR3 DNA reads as TGCGCCAGCAGCAATGGCGGAGGGGGCTACAATGAGCAGTTCTTC. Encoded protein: CASSNGGGGYNEQFF.

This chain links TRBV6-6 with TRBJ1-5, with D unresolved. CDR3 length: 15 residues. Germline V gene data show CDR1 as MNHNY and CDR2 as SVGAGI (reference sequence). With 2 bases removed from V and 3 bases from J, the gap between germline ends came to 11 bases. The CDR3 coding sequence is TGTGCCAGCAGTTACCCTCAGTCCTACAATCAGCCCCAGCATTTT. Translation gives CASSYPQSYNQPQHF.

CDR3: CSARNTEAFF. In DNA, the CDR3 is TGCAGTGCGCGGAACACTGAAGCTTTCTTT. This sequence joins TRBV20-1 and TRBJ1-1; D ambiguous. CDR3 size: 10 residues. The germline V and J ends were trimmed by 6 bases and 1 base, with 3 bases remaining between them. CDR1 DFQATT and CDR2 SNEGSKA come from the germline V gene (reference sequence).

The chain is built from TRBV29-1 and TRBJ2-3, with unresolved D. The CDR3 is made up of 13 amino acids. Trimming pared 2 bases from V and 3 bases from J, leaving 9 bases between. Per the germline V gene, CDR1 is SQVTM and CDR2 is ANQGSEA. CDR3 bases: TGCAGCGTTGAATGGCCATTGACAGATACGCAGTATTTT. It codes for CSVEWPLTDTQYF.

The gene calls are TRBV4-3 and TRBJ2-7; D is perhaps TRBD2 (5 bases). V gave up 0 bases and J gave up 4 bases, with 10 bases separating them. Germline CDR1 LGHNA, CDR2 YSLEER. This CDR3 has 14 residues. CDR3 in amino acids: CASSQDLLEYEQYF. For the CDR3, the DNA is TGCGCCAGCAGCCAAGATTTACTAGAGTACGAGCAGTACTTC.

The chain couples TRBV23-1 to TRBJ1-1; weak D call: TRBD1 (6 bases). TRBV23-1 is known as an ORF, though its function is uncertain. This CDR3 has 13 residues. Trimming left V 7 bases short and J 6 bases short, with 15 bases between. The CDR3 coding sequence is TGCGCCAGCATTCCAACAGGGATGCCTGAAGCTTTCTTT. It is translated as CASIPTGMPEAFF.

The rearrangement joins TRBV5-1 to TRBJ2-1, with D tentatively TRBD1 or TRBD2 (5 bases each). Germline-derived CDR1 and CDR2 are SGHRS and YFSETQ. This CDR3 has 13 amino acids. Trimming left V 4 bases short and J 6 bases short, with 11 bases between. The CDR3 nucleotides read TGCGCCAGCAGCGCCGGGACGGGCAATGAGCAGTTCTTC. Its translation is CASSAGTGNEQFF. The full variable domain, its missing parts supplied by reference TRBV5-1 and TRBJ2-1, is KAGVTQTPRYLIKTRGQQVTLSCSPISGHRSVSWYQQTPGQGLQFLFEYFSETQRNKGNFPGRFSGRQFSNSRSEMNVSTLELGDSALYLCASSAGTGNEQFFGPGTRLTVL.

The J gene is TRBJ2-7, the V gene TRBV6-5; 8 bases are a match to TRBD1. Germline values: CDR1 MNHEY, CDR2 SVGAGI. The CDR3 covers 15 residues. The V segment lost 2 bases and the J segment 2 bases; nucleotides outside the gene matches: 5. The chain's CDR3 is CASSYTKTGAYEQYF. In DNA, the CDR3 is TGTGCCAGCAGTTACACCAAGACAGGGGCCTACGAGCAGTACTTC.

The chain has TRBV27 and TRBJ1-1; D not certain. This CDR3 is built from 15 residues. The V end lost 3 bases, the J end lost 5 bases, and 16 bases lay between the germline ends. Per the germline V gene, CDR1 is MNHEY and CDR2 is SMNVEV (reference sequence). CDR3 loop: CASSLVSRDRTEAFF. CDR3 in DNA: TGTGCCAGCAGTTTGGTTTCGAGGGATAGGACTGAAGCTTTCTTT.

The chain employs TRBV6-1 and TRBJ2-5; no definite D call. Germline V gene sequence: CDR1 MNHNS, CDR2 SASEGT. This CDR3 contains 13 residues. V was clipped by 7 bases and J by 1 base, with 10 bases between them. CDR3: CASNRAAQETQYF. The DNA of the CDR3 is TGTGCCAGCAATCGGGCAGCCCAAGAGACCCAGTACTTC.

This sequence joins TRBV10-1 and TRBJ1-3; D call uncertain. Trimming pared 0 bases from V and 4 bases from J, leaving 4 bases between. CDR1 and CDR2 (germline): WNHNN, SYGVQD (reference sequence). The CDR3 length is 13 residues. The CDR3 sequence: CASSESHGNTIYF. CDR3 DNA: TGCGCCAGCAGTGAGTCGCACGGAAACACCATATATTTT.

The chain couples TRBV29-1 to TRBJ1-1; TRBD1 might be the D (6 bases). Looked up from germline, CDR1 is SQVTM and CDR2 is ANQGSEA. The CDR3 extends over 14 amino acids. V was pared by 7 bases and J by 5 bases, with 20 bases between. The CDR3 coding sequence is TGCAGCGCTTCCGGGACATCGTTAGGAACTGAAGCTTTCTTT. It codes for CSASGTSLGTEAFF.

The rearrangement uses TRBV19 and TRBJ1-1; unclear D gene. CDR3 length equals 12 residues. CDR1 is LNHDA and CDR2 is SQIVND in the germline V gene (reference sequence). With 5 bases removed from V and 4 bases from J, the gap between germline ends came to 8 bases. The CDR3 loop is CASSHKGTEAFF. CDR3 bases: TGTGCCAGTAGTCATAAGGGCACTGAAGCTTTCTTT.

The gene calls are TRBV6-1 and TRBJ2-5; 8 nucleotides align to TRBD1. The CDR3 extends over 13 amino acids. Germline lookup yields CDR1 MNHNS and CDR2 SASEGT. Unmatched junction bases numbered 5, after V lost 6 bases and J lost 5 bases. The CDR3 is CASRRTGLETQYF. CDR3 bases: TGTGCCAGCAGAAGGACAGGGTTGGAGACCCAGTACTTC.

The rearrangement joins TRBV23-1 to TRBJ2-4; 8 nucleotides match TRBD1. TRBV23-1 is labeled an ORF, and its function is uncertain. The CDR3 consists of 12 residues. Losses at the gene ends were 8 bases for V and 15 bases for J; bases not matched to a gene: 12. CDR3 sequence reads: CASCGGQGFRYF. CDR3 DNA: TGCGCCAGCTGTGGAGGACAGGGATTTCGGTACTTC.

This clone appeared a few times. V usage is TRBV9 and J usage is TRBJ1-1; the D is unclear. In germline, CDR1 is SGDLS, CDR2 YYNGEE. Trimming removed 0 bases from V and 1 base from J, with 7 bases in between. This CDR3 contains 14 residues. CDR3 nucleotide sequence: TGTGCCAGCAGCGTAGGTGTTTCGAACACTGAAGCTTTCTTT. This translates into CASSVGVSNTEAFF.

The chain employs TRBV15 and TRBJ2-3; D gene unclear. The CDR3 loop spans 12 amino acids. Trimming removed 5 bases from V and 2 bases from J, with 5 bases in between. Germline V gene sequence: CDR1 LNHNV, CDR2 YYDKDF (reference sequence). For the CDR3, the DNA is TGTGCCACCAGCCGATACACAGATACGCAGTATTTT. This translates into CATSRYTDTQYF.

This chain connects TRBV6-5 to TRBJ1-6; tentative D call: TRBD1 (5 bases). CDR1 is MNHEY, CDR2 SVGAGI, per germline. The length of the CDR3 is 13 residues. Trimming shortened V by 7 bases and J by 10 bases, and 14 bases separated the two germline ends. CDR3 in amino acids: CASKDKRRSPLHF. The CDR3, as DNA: TGTGCCAGCAAGGACAAGAGGAGGTCACCCCTCCACTTT.

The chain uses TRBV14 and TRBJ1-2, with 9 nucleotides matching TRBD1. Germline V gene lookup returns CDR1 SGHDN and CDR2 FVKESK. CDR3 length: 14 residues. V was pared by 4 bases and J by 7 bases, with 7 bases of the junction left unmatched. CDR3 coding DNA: TGTGCCAGCAGCCGGGTTGGGGACAGGGCTGGCTACACCTTC. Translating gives CASSRVGDRAGYTF.

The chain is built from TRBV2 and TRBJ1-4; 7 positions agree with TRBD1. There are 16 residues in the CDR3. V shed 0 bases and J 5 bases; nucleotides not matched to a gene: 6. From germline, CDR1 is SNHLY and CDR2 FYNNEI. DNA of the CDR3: TGTGCCAGCAGTGAAGCGCAGACAGGGTGGAATGAAAAACTGTTTTTT. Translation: CASSEAQTGWNEKLFF. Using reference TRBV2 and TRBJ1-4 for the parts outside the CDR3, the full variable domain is EPEVTQTPSHQVTQMGQEVILRCVPISNHLYFYWYRQILGQKVEFLVSFYNNEISEKSEIFDDQFSVERPDGSNFTLKIRSTKLEDSAMYFCASSEAQTGWNEKLFFGSGTQLSVL.

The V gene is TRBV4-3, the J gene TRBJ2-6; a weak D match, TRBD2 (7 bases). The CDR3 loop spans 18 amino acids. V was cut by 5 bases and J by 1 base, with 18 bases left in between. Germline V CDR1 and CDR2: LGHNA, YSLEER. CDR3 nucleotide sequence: TGCGCCAGCAGCTTGAAGGGGGGGCGCGTTTCTGGGGCCAACGTCCTGACTTTC. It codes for CASSLKGGRVSGANVLTF.